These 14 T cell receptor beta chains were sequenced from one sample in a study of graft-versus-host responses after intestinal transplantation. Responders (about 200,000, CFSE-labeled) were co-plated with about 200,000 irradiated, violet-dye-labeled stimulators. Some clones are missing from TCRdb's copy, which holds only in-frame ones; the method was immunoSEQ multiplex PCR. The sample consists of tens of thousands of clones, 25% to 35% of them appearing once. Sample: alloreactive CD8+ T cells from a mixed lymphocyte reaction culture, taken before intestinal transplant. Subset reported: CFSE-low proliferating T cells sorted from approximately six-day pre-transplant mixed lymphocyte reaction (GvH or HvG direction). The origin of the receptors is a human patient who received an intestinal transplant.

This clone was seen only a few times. The CDR3 region has the DNA TGTGCCAGCAGTTTAAGTCGGGGGGCGGTCACTGAAGCTTTCTTT. Translated: CASSLSRGAVTEAFF. This chain connects TRBV6-1 to TRBJ1-1; D is perhaps TRBD1 (6 bases). V was shortened by 5 bases and J by 4 bases, with 17 bases between the two germline ends. The CDR3 is 15 residues long. Per the germline V gene, CDR1 is MNHNS and CDR2 is SASEGT.

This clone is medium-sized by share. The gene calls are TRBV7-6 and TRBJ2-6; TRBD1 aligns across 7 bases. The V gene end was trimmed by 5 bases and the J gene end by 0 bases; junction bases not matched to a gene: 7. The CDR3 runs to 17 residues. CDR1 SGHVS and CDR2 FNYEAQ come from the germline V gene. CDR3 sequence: CASSLGTVRSGANVLTF. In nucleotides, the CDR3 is TGTGCCAGCAGCCTCGGGACAGTTCGCTCTGGGGCCAACGTCCTGACTTTC.

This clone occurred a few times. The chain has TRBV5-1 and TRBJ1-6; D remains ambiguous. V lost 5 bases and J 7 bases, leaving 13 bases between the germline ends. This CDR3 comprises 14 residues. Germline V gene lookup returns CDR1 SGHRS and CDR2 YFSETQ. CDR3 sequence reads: CASRGLRSNSPLHF. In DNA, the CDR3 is TGCGCCAGCAGGGGCCTTCGGTCCAATTCACCCCTCCACTTT. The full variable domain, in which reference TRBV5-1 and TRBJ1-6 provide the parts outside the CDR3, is KAGVTQTPRYLIKTRGQQVTLSCSPISGHRSVSWYQQTPGQGLQFLFEYFSETQRNKGNFPGRFSGRQFSNSRSEMNVSTLELGDSALYLCASRGLRSNSPLHFGNGTRLTVT.

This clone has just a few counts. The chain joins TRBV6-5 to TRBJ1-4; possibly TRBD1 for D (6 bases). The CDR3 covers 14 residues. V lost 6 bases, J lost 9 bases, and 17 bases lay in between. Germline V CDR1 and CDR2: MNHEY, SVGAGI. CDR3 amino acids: CASRMWGGRKKLFF. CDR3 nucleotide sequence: TGTGCCAGCAGGATGTGGGGGGGCCGGAAAAAACTGTTTTTT.

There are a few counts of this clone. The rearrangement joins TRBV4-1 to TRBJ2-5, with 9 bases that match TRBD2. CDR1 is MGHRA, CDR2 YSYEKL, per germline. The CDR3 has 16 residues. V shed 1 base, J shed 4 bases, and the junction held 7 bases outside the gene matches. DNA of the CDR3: TGCGCCAGCAGCCAAGTGTTAGCGGGAGCTCCAGAGACCCAGTACTTC. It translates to CASSQVLAGAPETQYF.

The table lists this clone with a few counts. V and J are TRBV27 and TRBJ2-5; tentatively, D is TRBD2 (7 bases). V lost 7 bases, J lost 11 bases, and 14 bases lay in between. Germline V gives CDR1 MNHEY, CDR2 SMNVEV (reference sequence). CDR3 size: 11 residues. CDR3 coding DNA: TGTGCCAGCACCTTCGGGGGGACACAGTACTTC. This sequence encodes CASTFGGTQYF.

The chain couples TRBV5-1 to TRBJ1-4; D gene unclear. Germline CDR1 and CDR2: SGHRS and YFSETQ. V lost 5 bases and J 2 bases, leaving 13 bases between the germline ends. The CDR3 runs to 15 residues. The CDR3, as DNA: TGCGCCAGCAGGCTCGACCTGGGGACTAATGAAAAACTGTTTTTT. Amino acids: CASRLDLGTNEKLFF.

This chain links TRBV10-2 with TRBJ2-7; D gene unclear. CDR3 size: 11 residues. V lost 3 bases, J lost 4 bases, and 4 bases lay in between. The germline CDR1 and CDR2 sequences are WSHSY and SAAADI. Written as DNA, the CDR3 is TGCGCCAGCAGTGACGGTTACGAGCAGTACTTC. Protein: CASSDGYEQYF.

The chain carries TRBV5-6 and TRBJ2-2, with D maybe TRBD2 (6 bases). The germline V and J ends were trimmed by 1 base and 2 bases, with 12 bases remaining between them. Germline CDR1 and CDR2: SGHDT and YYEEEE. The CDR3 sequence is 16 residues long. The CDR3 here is CASSLMTSFNTGELFF. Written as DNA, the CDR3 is TGTGCCAGCAGCTTGATGACTAGTTTCAACACCGGGGAGCTGTTTTTT.

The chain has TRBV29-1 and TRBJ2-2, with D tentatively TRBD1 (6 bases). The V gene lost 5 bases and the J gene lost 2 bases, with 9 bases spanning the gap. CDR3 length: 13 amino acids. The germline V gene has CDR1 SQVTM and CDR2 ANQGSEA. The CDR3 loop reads CSVRTENTGELFF. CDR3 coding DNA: TGCAGCGTTAGGACAGAAAACACCGGGGAGCTGTTTTTT.

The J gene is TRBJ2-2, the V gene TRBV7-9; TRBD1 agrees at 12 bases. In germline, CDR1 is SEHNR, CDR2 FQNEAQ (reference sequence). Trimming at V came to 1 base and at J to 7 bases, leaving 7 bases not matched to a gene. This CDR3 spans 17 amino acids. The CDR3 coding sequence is TGTGCCAGCAGCTTAGTCTGGGACAGGGGGCTTATCGGGGAGCTGTTTTTT. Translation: CASSLVWDRGLIGELFF.

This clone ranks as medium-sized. The CDR3 sequence is CASSLAIGESESYEQYF. The DNA of the CDR3 is TGTGCCAGCAGCTTAGCCATAGGGGAGTCTGAGTCCTACGAGCAGTACTTC. The chain recombines TRBV11-2 with TRBJ2-7, with D perhaps assigned TRBD1 or TRBD2 (5 bases each). Germline V gene data show CDR1 as SGHAT and CDR2 as FQNNGV. The CDR3 totals 17 residues. V dropped 1 base and J dropped 1 base, with 17 bases sitting between them.

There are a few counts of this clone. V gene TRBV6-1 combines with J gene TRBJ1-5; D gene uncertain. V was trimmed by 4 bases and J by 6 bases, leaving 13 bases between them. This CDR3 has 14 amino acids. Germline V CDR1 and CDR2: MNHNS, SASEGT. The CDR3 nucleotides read TGTGCCAGCAGTGCCGCGGAGGCGACTCAGCCCCAGCATTTT. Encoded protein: CASSAAEATQPQHF.

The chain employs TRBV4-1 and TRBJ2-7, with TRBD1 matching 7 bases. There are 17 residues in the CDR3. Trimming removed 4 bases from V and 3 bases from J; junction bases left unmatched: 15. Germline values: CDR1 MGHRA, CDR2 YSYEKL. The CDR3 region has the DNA TGCGCCAGCAGCCGAGACCCCCCAGGGGGTTCGGGCTACGAGCAGTACTTC. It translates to CASSRDPPGGSGYEQYF.